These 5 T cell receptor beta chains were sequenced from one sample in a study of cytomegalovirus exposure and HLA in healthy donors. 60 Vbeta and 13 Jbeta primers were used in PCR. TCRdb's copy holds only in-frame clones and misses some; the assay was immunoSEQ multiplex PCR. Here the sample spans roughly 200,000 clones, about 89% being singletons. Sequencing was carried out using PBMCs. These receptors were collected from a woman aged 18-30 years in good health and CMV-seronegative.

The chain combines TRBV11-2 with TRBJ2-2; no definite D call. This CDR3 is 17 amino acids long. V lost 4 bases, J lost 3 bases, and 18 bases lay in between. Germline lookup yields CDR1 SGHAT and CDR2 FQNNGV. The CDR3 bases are TGTGCCAGCAGCTCCACCCGCGGCAAACCCCACACCGGGGAGCTGTTTTTT. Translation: CASSSTRGKPHTGELFF.

The CDR3 spells CASSLWTDTGELFF. For the CDR3, the DNA is TGTGCCAGCAGCTTATGGACAGACACCGGGGAGCTGTTTTTT. The chain joins TRBV7-9 to TRBJ2-2, with D maybe TRBD1 (6 bases). The CDR3 contains 14 residues. V was pared by 2 bases and J by 3 bases, with 7 bases between. From germline, CDR1 is SEHNR and CDR2 FQNEAQ (reference sequence).

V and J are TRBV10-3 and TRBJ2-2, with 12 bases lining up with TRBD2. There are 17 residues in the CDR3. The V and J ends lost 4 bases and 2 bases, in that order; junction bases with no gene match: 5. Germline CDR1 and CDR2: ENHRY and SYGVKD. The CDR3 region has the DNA TGTGCCATCAGTGGTGCTAGCGGGAGGGTTAACACCGGGGAGCTGTTTTTT. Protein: CAISGASGRVNTGELFF.

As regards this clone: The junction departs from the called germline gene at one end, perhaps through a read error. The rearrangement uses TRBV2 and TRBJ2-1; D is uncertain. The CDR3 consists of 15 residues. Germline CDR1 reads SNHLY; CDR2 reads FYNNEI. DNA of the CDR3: TGTGCCAGCAGGGAAGGCAGGCTGCCGTACAATGAGCAGTTCTTC. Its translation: CASREGRLPYNEQFF.

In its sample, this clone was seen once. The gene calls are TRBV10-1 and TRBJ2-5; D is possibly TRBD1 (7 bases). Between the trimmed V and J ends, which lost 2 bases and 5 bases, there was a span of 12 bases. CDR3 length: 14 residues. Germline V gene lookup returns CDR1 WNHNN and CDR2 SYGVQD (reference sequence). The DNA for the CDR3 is TGCGCCAGCAGTGAGGCAGGGGGGTCGGAGACCCAGTACTTC. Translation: CASSEAGGSETQYF.